This passage covers 21 T cell receptor beta chains from one sample sequenced in a study of cytomegalovirus exposure and HLA in healthy donors. PCR used 60 Vbeta primers and 13 Jbeta primers. Repertoires were generated with immunoSEQ multiplex PCR, while TCRdb's copy carries only in-frame clones and drops some. This sample carries some 170,000 clones, roughly four fifths of them seen once, and the ten largest clones take roughly 2.8%. Sequenced: PBMCs. The receptors derive from a male donor in good health and CMV-seronegative.

The chain is built from TRBV19 and TRBJ1-2; D possibly corresponds to TRBD1 (6 bases). Germline V gene data show CDR1 as LNHDA and CDR2 as SQIVND (reference sequence). V lost 4 bases to trimming and J lost 4 bases, with 10 bases between them. The CDR3 is 13 amino acids. CDR3 coding DNA: TGTGCCAGTAGTACGCGGACAGCCTATGGCTACACCTTC. Translated, it gives CASSTRTAYGYTF.

The gene calls are TRBV6-5 and TRBJ2-5, with no clear D. The CDR3 totals 11 residues. V lost 6 bases to trimming and J lost 2 bases, with 4 bases between them. Germline lookup yields CDR1 MNHEY and CDR2 SVGAGI. CDR3 sequence (DNA): TGTGCCAGCAGGCGACAAGAGACCCAGTACTTC. Protein: CASRRQETQYF.

The rearrangement links TRBV9 to TRBJ2-5, with 12 bases aligning to TRBD2. This CDR3 spans 15 amino acids. CDR1 SGDLS and CDR2 YYNGEE come from the germline V gene. V was pared by 4 bases and J by 4 bases, with 5 bases of the junction left unmatched. The DNA for the CDR3 is TGTGCCAGCAGCTCTAGCGGGGGGGCGATAGAGACCCAGTACTTC. Translation: CASSSSGGAIETQYF.

The chain employs TRBV28 and TRBJ1-5; D gene unclear. Germline V gives CDR1 MDHEN, CDR2 SYDVKM. There are 14 residues in the CDR3. V was trimmed by 3 bases and J by 2 bases, leaving 8 bases between them. CDR3 protein: CASSFSVGNQPQHF. The CDR3 nucleotides are TGTGCCAGCAGTTTCAGTGTTGGCAATCAGCCCCAGCATTTT.

The genes are TRBV6-6 and TRBJ1-2; D may be TRBD1 (5 bases). V lost 2 bases, J lost 0 bases, and 13 bases lay in between. CDR3 size: 16 residues. Per the germline V gene, CDR1 is MNHNY and CDR2 is SVGAGI (reference sequence). In nucleotides, the CDR3 is TGTGCCAGCAGTTACGGCGGGGGGGACTCTAACTATGGCTACACCTTC. Its protein product is CASSYGGGDSNYGYTF.

This clone was observed a few times. Other DNA sequences within the sample encode an identical CDR3. This chain connects TRBV29-1 to TRBJ2-1; 7 bases are a match to TRBD2. The germline CDR1 and CDR2 sequences are SQVTM and ANQGSEA. This CDR3 comprises 16 residues. V lost 0 bases to trimming and J lost 0 bases; unmatched junction nucleotides: 5. The CDR3 spells CSVEDRGGSSYNEQFF. In DNA form, the CDR3 reads TGCAGCGTTGAAGATCGGGGCGGGAGCTCCTACAATGAGCAGTTCTTC.

This clone was found once. The chain is built from TRBV4-1 and TRBJ1-1; 9 bases map to TRBD1. The CDR3 spans 14 residues. Germline V gene lookup returns CDR1 MGHRA and CDR2 YSYEKL. Germline trimming cut 5 bases from V and 5 bases from J; bases unmatched to any gene: 6. The CDR3 reads CASSFPGQGTEAFF. The CDR3 DNA sequence: TGCGCCAGCAGCTTTCCGGGACAGGGAACTGAAGCTTTCTTT.

The chain joins TRBV28 to TRBJ2-3; 11 bases are a match to TRBD2. This CDR3 has 16 residues. Trimming at V came to 4 bases and at J to 3 bases, leaving 6 bases not matched to a gene. Germline-derived CDR1 and CDR2 are MDHEN and SYDVKM. The CDR3 protein is CASSSPRTSGTDTQYF. DNA for the CDR3: TGTGCCAGCAGTTCCCCCCGGACTAGCGGGACAGATACGCAGTATTTT.

The chain recombines TRBV7-2 with TRBJ2-1; 11 bases match TRBD2. The CDR3 length is 14 residues. The germline gives CDR1 SGHTA, CDR2 FQGNSA. The ends lost 5 bases at V and 10 bases at J; junction bases unmatched: 7. The CDR3 loop reads CASSKPGLAVEQFF. In DNA form, the CDR3 reads TGTGCCAGCAGCAAGCCGGGACTAGCGGTAGAGCAGTTCTTC.

The chain couples TRBV12-5 to TRBJ1-1, with D possibly TRBD1 on 5 matching bases. CDR3 length: 14 residues. Per germline, CDR1 LGHNT and CDR2 FRNRAP. The V end lost 1 base, the J end lost 2 bases, and 8 bases lay between the germline ends. CDR3 residues: CASGLGQLNTEAFF. The DNA for the CDR3 is TGTGCTAGTGGTTTGGGACAGCTTAACACTGAAGCTTTCTTT.

The chain combines TRBV2 with TRBJ2-5, with D perhaps matching TRBD1 (6 bases). The length of the CDR3 is 16 residues. Germline-derived CDR1 and CDR2 are SNHLY and FYNNEI. V was pared by 8 bases and J by 1 base, with 20 bases between. In DNA, the CDR3 is TGTGCCAGCCCCCTTCTCCCCGGACAGATCCAAGAGACCCAGTACTTC. Translated: CASPLLPGQIQETQYF.

V usage is TRBV7-9 and J usage is TRBJ1-1; no clear D gene. Germline V CDR1 and CDR2: SEHNR, FQNEAQ (reference sequence). Between the trimmed V and J ends, which lost 0 bases and 11 bases, there was a span of 7 bases. The CDR3 loop spans 11 amino acids. The CDR3 bases are TGTGCCAGCAGCTTAGCCGGGGATGCTTTCTTT. It specifies CASSLAGDAFF.

The chain has TRBV19 and TRBJ1-6; 10 bases agree with TRBD1. This CDR3 region has 15 residues. V trimming: 3 bases; J trimming: 8 bases; junction bases outside the gene matches: 4. Per the germline V gene, CDR1 is LNHDA and CDR2 is SQIVND (reference sequence). CDR3 in DNA: TGTGCCAGTAGTATCGGGGACAGGGGTTATTCACCCCTCCACTTT. Translating gives CASSIGDRGYSPLHF.

This chain joins TRBV7-2 and TRBJ2-3; 10 bases are a match to TRBD2. Germline assignment: CDR1 SGHTA and CDR2 FQGNSA. The CDR3 sequence is 15 residues long. V was clipped by 4 bases and J by 9 bases; unmatched bases: 10. DNA for the CDR3: TGTGCCAGCAGCTGGACTAGCGGAGATGGGGGAACGCAGTATTTT. Translating gives CASSWTSGDGGTQYF.

The gene calls are TRBV7-3 and TRBJ1-3, with D possibly being TRBD1 (5 bases). CDR3 length: 13 amino acids. The V and J ends lost 6 bases and 4 bases respectively, with 10 bases between them. Germline V CDR1 and CDR2: SGHTA, FQGTGA. The CDR3 DNA follows: TGTGCCAGCAGTCAGGGATCCGGAAACACCATATATTTT. Amino acid sequence: CASSQGSGNTIYF.

The V and J genes are TRBV19 and TRBJ2-3; 8 nucleotides align to TRBD1. Germline V gene data show CDR1 as LNHDA and CDR2 as SQIVND (reference sequence). The CDR3 extends over 16 amino acids. V was clipped by 1 base and J by 4 bases; unmatched bases: 7. DNA for the CDR3: TGTGCCAGTAGTATAGGTAGCAGGGGGCGTCCAGATACGCAGTATTTT. It yields the protein CASSIGSRGRPDTQYF. The whole variable domain, remainder taken from reference TRBV19 and TRBJ2-3, is DGGITQSPKYLFRKEGQNVTLSCEQNLNHDAMYWYRQDPGQGLRLIYYSQIVNDFQKGDIAEGYSVSREKKESFPLTVTSAQKNPTAFYLCASSIGSRGRPDTQYFGPGTRLTVL.

This chain's CDR3 is CASSQGPGDGWGYTF. CDR3 nucleotide sequence: TGCGCCAGCAGCCAAGGGCCGGGGGATGGGTGGGGCTACACCTTC. This chain uses TRBV4-3 with TRBJ1-2; a weak D match, TRBD1 (5 bases). V was shortened by 1 base and J by 8 bases, with 17 bases between the two germline ends. Germline loops: CDR1 LGHNA, CDR2 YSLEER. The CDR3 runs 15 residues.

In this sample, this clone turned up once. The chain couples TRBV6-5 to TRBJ1-6, with TRBD1 as a possible D gene (6 bases). Between the trimmed V and J ends, which lost 3 bases and 6 bases, there was a span of 15 bases. CDR3 size: 16 residues. The germline CDR1 and CDR2 sequences are MNHEY and SVGAGI. The CDR3 region is CASSYTGTPFNSPLHF. DNA of the CDR3: TGTGCCAGCAGTTATACAGGGACCCCCTTTAATTCACCCCTCCACTTT.

J is TRBJ1-5 and V is TRBV28; TRBD1 aligns across 7 bases. The CDR3 runs to 16 residues. CDR1 and CDR2 (germline): MDHEN, SYDVKM. Trimming took 6 bases from V and 4 from J; bases not matched to a gene: 12. CDR3 in amino acids: CASRDPEQGSNQPQHF. In DNA, the CDR3 is TGTGCCAGCAGGGATCCCGAACAGGGGTCTAATCAGCCCCAGCATTTT.

This rearrangement joins TRBV4-1 to TRBJ2-1; the match to TRBD2 covers 8 bases. Germline V lookup: CDR1 MGHRA, CDR2 YSYEKL. Losses at the gene ends were 4 bases for V and 4 bases for J; bases not matched to a gene: 21. The CDR3 contains 20 residues. This CDR3 reads CASSPGGGGGLHSGYNEQFF. The CDR3 coding sequence is TGCGCCAGCAGCCCGGGGGGAGGCGGGGGGCTCCATTCTGGGTACAATGAGCAGTTCTTC.

This chain connects TRBV19 to TRBJ1-2; 8 positions agree with TRBD1. The germline gives CDR1 LNHDA, CDR2 SQIVND (reference sequence). Germline trimming cut 4 bases from V and 6 bases from J; bases unmatched to any gene: 7. The CDR3 totals 14 residues. As DNA, the CDR3 is TGTGCCAGTAGTAAAGGACAGGGAATCAATGGCTACACCTTC. It yields the protein CASSKGQGINGYTF.